This T cell receptor beta chain is from a study of blood T cell repertoires in COVID-19. Study details: Italy, Spain and the United States were the sources of the convalescent and acute COVID-19 samples.

Trimming cost V 2 bases and J 10 bases; bases outside gene matches: 3. Germline CDR1 MNHEY, CDR2 SVGEGT. This CDR3 spans 13 amino acids. Under the authors' procedure: Quantification of nucleated cells was approximated via reference gene primer amplification. Measured with immunoSEQ multiplex PCR; TCRdb has only the in-frame clones, and not every one. V and J calls and clone size follow that table, whereas D and trimming were derived from the DNA. Of 200,000 to 250,000 clones listed, roughly 80% are singletons. The receptor was isolated from a woman of 80 years or more with acute or convalescent COVID-19. The gene calls are TRBV6-2 or TRBV6-3 and TRBJ2-1; TRBD1 agrees at 9 bases. The sequenced sample was peripheral blood. CDR3 loop: CASSYEGTGEQFF. CDR3 bases: TGTGCCAGCAGTTACGAAGGGACAGGGGAGCAGTTCTTC.